This T cell receptor (beta chain) was profiled in a study of regulatory T cells in long-lasting Graves disease. This clonotype appeared many times. Per the germline V gene, CDR1 is MDHEN and CDR2 is SYDVKM. Between the trimmed V and J ends, which lost 2 bases and 7 bases, there was a span of 11 bases. There are 13 residues in the CDR3. Libraries of TCR beta came from iRepertoire HTBI primers plus Arm-PCR of CDR3 regions. One entry per CDR3 protein, called by TCRdb with MiXCR from the multiplex PCR reads. The sample yields 700,000 or so distinct CDR3 sequences, around 30% seen once. Time point indicated: persistent/refractory GD, antithyroid drugs over 5 years with positive TRAb. PBMCs provided the RNA from which the TCR library was made.

Sequenced material: peripheral blood mononuclear cells (PBMCs), taken when the disease was refractory, from a patient treated with antithyroid drugs. V usage is TRBV28 and J usage is TRBJ1-2; possibly TRBD1 for D (6 bases). This receptor was identified in a female donor with Graves disease. This CDR3 is CASSLNRARGYTF. The CDR3 coding sequence is TGTGCCAGCAGTTTAAACAGGGCTCGTGGCTACACCTTC.